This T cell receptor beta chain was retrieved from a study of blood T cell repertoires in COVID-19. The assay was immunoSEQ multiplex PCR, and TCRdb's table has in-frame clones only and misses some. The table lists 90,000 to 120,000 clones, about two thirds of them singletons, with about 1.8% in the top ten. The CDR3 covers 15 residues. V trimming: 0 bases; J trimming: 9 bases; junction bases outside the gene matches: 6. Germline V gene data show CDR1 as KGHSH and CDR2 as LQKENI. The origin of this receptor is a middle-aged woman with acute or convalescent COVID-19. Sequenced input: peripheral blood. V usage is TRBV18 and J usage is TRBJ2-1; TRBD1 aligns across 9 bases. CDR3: CASSPPGQGRGEQFF. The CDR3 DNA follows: TGTGCCAGCTCACCACCGGGACAGGGTAGGGGTGAGCAGTTCTTC.